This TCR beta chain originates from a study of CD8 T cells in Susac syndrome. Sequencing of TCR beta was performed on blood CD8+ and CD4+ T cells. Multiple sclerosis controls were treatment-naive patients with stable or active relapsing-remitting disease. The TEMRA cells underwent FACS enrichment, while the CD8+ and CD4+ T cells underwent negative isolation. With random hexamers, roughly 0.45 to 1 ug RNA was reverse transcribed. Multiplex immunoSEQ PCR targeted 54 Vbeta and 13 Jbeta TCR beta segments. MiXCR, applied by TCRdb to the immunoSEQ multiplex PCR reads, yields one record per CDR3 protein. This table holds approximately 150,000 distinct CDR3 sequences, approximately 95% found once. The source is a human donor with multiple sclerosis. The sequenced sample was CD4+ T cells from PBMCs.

CDR3 sequence (DNA): TGTGCCAGCAGTTTGCGGCAAACAGATACGCAGTATTTT. Protein: CASSLRQTDTQYF. The rearrangement uses TRBV12-3 or TRBV12-4 and TRBJ2-3; D remains unclear. This CDR3 contains 13 residues. V lost 3 bases to trimming and J lost 3 bases, with 7 bases between them.